The clone carrying this TCR beta chain has more than one count but fewer than ten. What it binds is not known. Study-wide points: Greatest tumor Treg TCR overlap was with tumor naive CD4+ cells.

Memory CD4+ T cells were sorted as CD4+CD45RO+CD25- cells. The CDR3 has 13 amino acids. Trimming took 5 bases from V and 3 from J, leaving 8 bases between them. Germline values: CDR1 SNHLY, CDR2 FYNNEI. Full-length variable regions came from constant-region reverse primers plus semi-nested Nested Universal Primer A PCR. In TCRdb, the 5' RACE reads were re-called with MiXCR into one record per CDR3 protein. The sample yields fewer than 80,000 distinct CDR3 sequences, about 20% seen once. J is TRBJ1-5 and V is TRBV2; D unresolved. This clonotype was obtained from a female donor with breast cancer. The material sequenced was memory CD4+ T cells sorted from a lymph node. Noted subset: memory CD4+ T cells, CD4+CD45RO+CD25-. This CDR3 is CASSYTANQPQHF. CDR3 coding DNA: TGTGCCAGCAGTTATACGGCCAATCAGCCCCAGCATTTT.